This T cell receptor (beta chain) was found in a study of blood T cell repertoires in COVID-19. Study-wide context: The cDNA or gDNA used as material had been derived from T cells, B-cell-depleted T cells, or PBMCs.

Clinical histories supplied by participants themselves formed the basis of cohort assignment. Here immunoSEQ multiplex PCR was the method, and the copy in TCRdb shows in-frame clones only, minus some. The sample shows 150,000 to 200,000 clones, 75% to 90% of them seen only once. The table lists this clone with a few counts. The CDR3 has 15 residues. Germline V CDR1 and CDR2: MNHEY, SVGAGI. V gave up 6 bases and J gave up 8 bases, with 17 bases separating them. The sequencing input was PBMCs or T cells enriched from blood (not recorded which). The sequence was obtained from a man between 65 and 85 years old who had been exposed to COVID-19. This chain connects TRBV6-5 to TRBJ1-6, with D perhaps TRBD1 (5 bases). CDR3 nucleotides: TGTGCCAGCAGCCAGGAGGGGACGGCTGATTCACCCCTCCACTTT. This translates into CASSQEGTADSPLHF.